The sequence of this TCR beta chain was determined in a study of T cell responses to AZD1222 COVID-19 vaccine. About the study: Combined were second doses at about 4 or about 12 weeks.

Sequencing was performed with immunoSEQ multiplex PCR; in TCRdb, only in-frame clones are kept and a portion is missing. The sample has around 160,000 clones; less than 95% are singletons. Whole-study results and caveats: The peak T cell response came first, and repertoires were sampled only after it. At study baseline, merely five or six AZD1222 recipients were seropositive. Close to half of spike-specific TCRs reportedly recognize unmutated variant regions.

The CDR3 is 16 residues long. The trim removed 6 bases at V and 0 bases at J, leaving 10 bases unmatched. From germline, CDR1 is SNHLY and CDR2 FYNNEI. Remarks on this clone: Its antigen is still unknown.

The chain joins TRBV2 to TRBJ1-1, with 7 nucleotides matching TRBD1. The TCR was taken from an adult in good health. Sample: peripheral blood, taken on day 0 of AZD1222 vaccination. This CDR3 reads CASREYDRAVNTEAFF. CDR3 DNA sequence: TGTGCCAGCAGGGAATACGACAGGGCCGTGAACACTGAAGCTTTCTTT. The whole variable domain, remainder taken from reference TRBV2 and TRBJ1-1, is EPEVTQTPSHQVTQMGQEVILRCVPISNHLYFYWYRQILGQKVEFLVSFYNNEISEKSEIFDDQFSVERPDGSNFTLKIRSTKLEDSAMYFCASREYDRAVNTEAFFGQGTRLTVV.